The 5 T cell receptor beta chains reported below all come from one sample, sequenced in a study of monozygotic twins with inflammatory bowel disease. TCRdb derives one entry per CDR3 protein from the 5' RACE reads, leaving out DNA. The sample table includes fewer than 200,000 distinct CDR3 sequences. Sequencing was carried out using blood. These receptors were taken from a human donor with ulcerative colitis or Crohn's disease, or a healthy co-twin of an affected twin (not recorded which).

V usage is TRBV9 and J usage is TRBJ2-2; TCRdb picks TRBD1, but there is no DNA to check that call. Looked up from germline, CDR1 is SGDLS and CDR2 is YYNGEE. This CDR3 is 15 amino acids long. The CDR3 reads CASSTLDRTTGELFF.

V and J are TRBV27 and TRBJ1-6; absent DNA, TCRdb's TRBD1 call cannot be checked. The CDR3 spans 15 residues. Germline V gene sequence: CDR1 MNHEY, CDR2 SMNVEV (reference sequence). This CDR3 is CASSPSGTVNSPLHF.

CDR3: CASSPTGVGEQYF. The chain is built from TRBV7-9 and TRBJ2-7; TCRdb returns TRBD1, unconfirmable since there is no DNA. Germline V gives CDR1 SEHNR, CDR2 FQNEAQ (reference sequence). CDR3 length: 13 amino acids. Combining the CDR3 with reference TRBV7-9 and TRBJ2-7 gives the whole variable domain DTGVSQNPRHKITKRGQNVTFRCDPISEHNRLYWYRQTLGQGPEFLTYFQNEAQLEKSRLLSDRFSAERPKGSFSTLEIQRTEQGDSAMYLCASSPTGVGEQYFGPGTRLTVT.

The V call is TRBV20-1, the J call TRBJ2-3; TCRdb indicates TRBD1, and absent DNA this call remains unverified. This CDR3 comprises 14 residues. From germline, CDR1 is DFQATT and CDR2 SNEGSKA (reference sequence). CDR3 sequence reads: CSAPGGADSDTQYF.

V usage is TRBV20-1 and J usage is TRBJ1-2; TCRdb reports TRBD1, a call that lacks DNA to check it against. This CDR3 region has 16 residues. Germline CDR1 DFQATT, CDR2 SNEGSKA (reference sequence). The CDR3 loop reads CSARDPWTGSNYGYTF.